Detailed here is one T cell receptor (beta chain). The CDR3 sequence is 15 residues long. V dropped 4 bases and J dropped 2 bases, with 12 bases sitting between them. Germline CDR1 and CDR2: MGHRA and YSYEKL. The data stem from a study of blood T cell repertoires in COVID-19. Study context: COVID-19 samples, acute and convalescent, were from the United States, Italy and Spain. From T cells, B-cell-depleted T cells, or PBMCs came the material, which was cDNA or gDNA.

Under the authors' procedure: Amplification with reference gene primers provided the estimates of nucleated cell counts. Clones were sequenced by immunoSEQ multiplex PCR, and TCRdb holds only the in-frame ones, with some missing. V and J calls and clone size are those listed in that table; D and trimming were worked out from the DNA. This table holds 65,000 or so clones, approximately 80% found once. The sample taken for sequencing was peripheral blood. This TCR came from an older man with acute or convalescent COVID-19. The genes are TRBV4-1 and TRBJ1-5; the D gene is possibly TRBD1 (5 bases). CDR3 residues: CASSPAGSGNQPQHF. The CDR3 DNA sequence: TGCGCCAGCAGCCCAGCAGGGTCGGGCAATCAGCCCCAGCATTTT.